A selection of T cell receptor beta chains follows, all from one sample in a study of CD8+ T cells in alopecia areata. The method was immunoSEQ multiplex PCR; TCRdb's version includes in-frame clones alone and lacks a portion of them. The repertoire consists of some 190,000 clones, with 64% occurring once and the leading ten covering approximately 1.2%. The input for sequencing was CD4+ T cells sorted from blood, taken between weeks 49 and 50, from a patient treated with tofacitinib. The source is a human donor with alopecia areata. Each CDR3 is given with its conserved first and last residue. The D gene is left open where the match is weak. The size entry is marked missing in some rows and otherwise reads once, few, many or a size class.

j_call v_call d_call clone_size cdr3_nt cdr3_aa
TRBJ1-2 TRBV29-1 - - TGCAGCGTTGAAATGTGGGCCCCTAACTATGGCTACACCTTC CSVEMWAPNYGYTF
TRBJ1-5 TRBV29-1 - few TGCAGCGTTTCAATCCCGGGACGGGAAAATCAGCCCCAGCATTTT CSVSIPGRENQPQHF
TRBJ1-2 TRBV29-1 - - TGCAGCGTTGATCACCCGGCCGTTGTCGGCTACACCTTC CSVDHPAVVGYTF
TRBJ1-2 TRBV12-5 - few TGTGCTAGTGGTTTAGCAGCCCAGGGGTCCAACTATGGCTACACCTTC CASGLAAQGSNYGYTF
TRBJ1-5 TRBV5-6 - few TGTGCCAGCAGCCTAAACAATCAGCCCCAGCATTTT CASSLNNQPQHF
TRBJ2-4 TRBV7-2 - many TGTGCCAGCAGCTCTATGATTGGAAACATTCAGTACTTC CASSSMIGNIQYF
TRBJ2-3 TRBV7-2 TRBD1 few TGTGCCAGCAGCTTCGACAGGGGTAGCACAGATACGCAGTATTTT CASSFDRGSTDTQYF
TRBJ1-1 TRBV19 - few TGTGCCAGTACCGGACCCCTGAACACTGAAGCTTTCTTT CASTGPLNTEAFF
TRBJ2-2 TRBV7-3 - - TGTGCCAGCAGCTTACATAGCGGGGAGCTGTTTTTT CASSLHSGELFF
TRBJ2-3 TRBV29-1 - - TGCAGCGTTGAGCTCCCCGGATATACGCAGTATTTT CSVELPGYTQYF
TRBJ2-7 TRBV29-1 - - TGCAGCATTGCACAGACCGCCTTAGGGGAGCAGTACTTC CSIAQTALGEQYF
TRBJ1-1 TRBV29-1 TRBD1 - TGCAGCGTTGTAGACAGGGGAACGAACACTGAAGCTTTCTTT CSVVDRGTNTEAFF
TRBJ1-4 TRBV5-1 TRBD1 - TGCGCCAGCAGCTTGGGACAGGGACCTAATGAAAAACTGTTTTTT CASSLGQGPNEKLFF
TRBJ1-2 TRBV15 TRBD1 - TGTGCCACCAGCAGAAACAGGGGCTATGGCTACACCTTC CATSRNRGYGYTF
TRBJ2-7 TRBV29-1 TRBD1 - TGCAGCGTTGAATTACGGACAGGGGGCCCCTACGAGCAGTACTTC CSVELRTGGPYEQYF
TRBJ1-2 TRBV5-1 - - TGCGCCAGCAGCGCGGGTCAGGGTTTGGGCTACACCTTC CASSAGQGLGYTF
TRBJ2-1 TRBV30 - once TGTGCCTGGTCACCGGGCCTCAATGGGGATGAGCAGTTCTTC CAWSPGLNGDEQFF
TRBJ1-4 TRBV7-2 - few TGTGCCAGCAGCCTCACCGCGGGGTGGGAACTGTTTTTT CASSLTAGWELFF
TRBJ2-7 TRBV29-1 - - TGCAGCGTTGTTGGCAGTCCCTACGAGCAGTACTTC CSVVGSPYEQYF
TRBJ1-2 TRBV5-1 - - TGCGCCAGCAGCTTGACAGGACCCTATGGCTACACCTTC CASSLTGPYGYTF
TRBJ1-6 TRBV7-9 TRBD1 once TGTGCCAGCAGCCCTCGGGACAGGGAATCCACCCTCCACTTT CASSPRDRESTLHF
TRBJ2-3 TRBV30 - - TGTGCCTGGAGTCCGCCCACAGATACGCAGTATTTT CAWSPPTDTQYF
TRBJ2-1 TRBV29-1 - - TGCAGCGGGCAGGGGTGGGACAATGAGCAGTTCTTC CSGQGWDNEQFF
TRBJ1-1 TRBV27 TRBD1 - TGTGCCAGCAGGATAACAGGGGGCGGGACTGAAGCTTTCTTT CASRITGGGTEAFF
TRBJ2-1 TRBV6-5 TRBD1 - TGTGCCAGCAGTGAGACCTTACAGGGGAAGGGGTTCTTC CASSETLQGKGFF
TRBJ1-4 TRBV4-3 - - TGCGCCAGCAGCCAAGATGTGGCGGCAGGGACTAATGAAAAACTGTTTTTT CASSQDVAAGTNEKLFF
TRBJ1-4 TRBV7-2 TRBD1 many TGTGCCAGCAGCGCGGACAGGGGGCGCAGTGAAAAACTGTTTTTT CASSADRGRSEKLFF
TRBJ2-7 TRBV7-2 TRBD2 - TGTGCCAGCAGCTTATCGGGGGGGCACTACGAGCAGTACTTC CASSLSGGHYEQYF
TRBJ2-6 TRBV18 - - TGTGCCAGCTCACCAGCCACCGGGGCCAACGTCCTGACTTTC CASSPATGANVLTF
TRBJ2-7 TRBV11-1 - - TGTGCCAGCAGCTTAATTGGGTTGCCATCCTACGAGCAGTACTTC CASSLIGLPSYEQYF
TRBJ1-6 TRBV25-1 - - TGTGCCAGCAGTCATCCACAGGGTAATTCACCCCTCCACTTT CASSHPQGNSPLHF
TRBJ1-5 TRBV30 - - TGTGCCTGGAGTGTCGGGCAGGGCAATCAGCCCCAGCATTTT CAWSVGQGNQPQHF
TRBJ2-7 TRBV4-1 TRBD2 - TGCGCCAGCAGCCCCCCGACTAGCGGCTACGAGCAGTACTTC CASSPPTSGYEQYF
TRBJ1-2 TRBV30 TRBD1 - TGTGCCTGGGGACAGGGGAGTGGGTACACCTTC CAWGQGSGYTF
TRBJ2-2 TRBV7-2 TRBD1 few TGTGCCAGCAGCCTAGCACGCAGGGGGACAGGCGACACCGGGGAGCTGTTTTTT CASSLARRGTGDTGELFF
TRBJ2-4 TRBV5-1 TRBD1 - TGCGCCAGCAGCGGTGGACAGGGAAACATTCAGTACTTC CASSGGQGNIQYF
TRBJ1-5 TRBV12-5 - - TGTGCTAGTGGTTTGGTACTTTTCGGAGGTGAGCCCCAGCATTTT CASGLVLFGGEPQHF
TRBJ1-6 TRBV10-3 TRBD1 - TGTGCCATCAGGACAGGGGATTCACCCCTCCACTTT CAIRTGDSPLHF
TRBJ1-6 TRBV19 - - TGTGCCAGTAGTATGAACAGGGACTATAATTCACCCCTCCACTTT CASSMNRDYNSPLHF
TRBJ1-2 TRBV14 - - TGTGCCAGCAGCCCGACGGAAAGCGCTTATGGCTACACCTTC CASSPTESAYGYTF
TRBJ2-3 TRBV29-1 - - TGCAGCGTGGGGTACGGAGATCGAGCAGATACGCAGTATTTT CSVGYGDRADTQYF
TRBJ1-2 TRBV30 - - TGTGCCTGGAGCGAACCGGGGCCTACTAACTATGGCTACACCTTC CAWSEPGPTNYGYTF
TRBJ2-1 TRBV7-7 TRBD1 - TGTGCCAGCAGCATCGGACAGGGCAATGAGCAGTTCTTC CASSIGQGNEQFF
TRBJ2-5 TRBV29-1 TRBD1 - TGCAGCGGGGGACAGGGGCGAGAGACCCAGTACTTC CSGGQGRETQYF
TRBJ1-1 TRBV29-1 - - TGCAGCGTAACCGGGGCTGTCACTGAAGCTTTCTTT CSVTGAVTEAFF
TRBJ2-7 TRBV11-2 - few TGTGCCAGCACAGGGAACTACGAGCAGTACTTC CASTGNYEQYF